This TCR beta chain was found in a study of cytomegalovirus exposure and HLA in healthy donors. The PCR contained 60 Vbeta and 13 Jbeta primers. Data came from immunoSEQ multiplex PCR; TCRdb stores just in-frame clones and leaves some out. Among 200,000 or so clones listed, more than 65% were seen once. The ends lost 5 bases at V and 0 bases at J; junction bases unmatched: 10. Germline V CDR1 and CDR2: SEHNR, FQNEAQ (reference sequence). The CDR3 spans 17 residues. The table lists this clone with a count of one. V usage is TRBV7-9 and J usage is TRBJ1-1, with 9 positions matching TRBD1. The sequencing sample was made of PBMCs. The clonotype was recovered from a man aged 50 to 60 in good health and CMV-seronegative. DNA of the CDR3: TGTGCCAGCAGCCTGGGCGCGGGACAGGGTCTGAACACTGAAGCTTTCTTT. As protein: CASSLGAGQGLNTEAFF.